Reported below is one TCR beta chain. CDR3 size: 15 residues. In germline, CDR1 is SGHTA, CDR2 FQGNSA. V lost 5 bases, J lost 0 bases, and 5 bases stayed unmatched. The data are from a study of blood T cell repertoires in COVID-19. Sequenced by immunoSEQ multiplex PCR; TCRdb stores in-frame clones only, minus some. The profile shows about 98,000 clones, 87% of them singletons. Sequencing was done on a sample of peripheral blood. This clonotype was obtained from a man aged 70-80 years with acute or convalescent COVID-19. This chain uses TRBV7-2 with TRBJ2-3, with 7 nucleotides matching TRBD1. As DNA, the CDR3 is TGTGCCAGCAGCCGGGACAGTTCTAGCACAGATACGCAGTATTTT. Its translation: CASSRDSSSTDTQYF.